This T cell receptor (beta chain) was retrieved from a study of cytomegalovirus exposure and HLA in healthy donors. The CDR3 spans 11 residues. Unmatched junction bases numbered 3, after V lost 1 base and J lost 11 bases. CDR1 and CDR2 from the germline V gene are GTSNPN and SVGIG (reference sequence). A multiplex PCR was run with 60 Vbeta primers and 13 Jbeta primers. Only in-frame clones appear in the TCRdb table, and some are missing; sequencing was by immunoSEQ multiplex PCR. The sample records 150,000 to 200,000 clones, roughly 70% being singletons. The chain employs TRBV30 and TRBJ1-1; 8 bases are a match to TRBD1. The sample was PBMCs. This TCR was sampled from a woman aged 25 to 39 in good health and CMV-seronegative. The CDR3 protein is CAWSEGTGAFF. DNA for the CDR3: TGTGCCTGGAGTGAAGGGACAGGTGCTTTCTTT.